These T cell receptor beta chains were read from a single sample in a study of CD8 T cells in ankylosing spondylitis. TCRdb analysed the 5' RACE reads with MiXCR anew, one entry per CDR3 protein. The data show about 540,000 distinct CDR3 sequences, roughly 13% seen once. The sequenced sample consisted of blood, either unsorted or a sorted T cell fraction (not recorded which). The receptor set was obtained from a male donor with ankylosing spondylitis. Both conserved end residues are part of each CDR3. Each record gives: D gene, CDR3 length, J gene, V gene, clone size, CDR3 DNA, CDR3 protein. The D gene is left open where the match is weak. Clone sizes are given selectively: once, few, many, or a class where the clone is expanded.

>.|15|TRBJ2-3|TRBV4-1|.
TGCGCCAGCAGCCAAGACTACCCCATCACAGATACGCAGTATTTT
CASSQDYPITDTQYF
>.|15|TRBJ2-5|TRBV11-2|.
TGTGCCAGCAGCTCCTTCCGGGACGGCGAAGAGACCCAGTACTTC
CASSSFRDGEETQYF
>.|13|TRBJ2-3|TRBV6-1|.
TGTGCCAGCAGTCCCCCCGCATGGGATACGCAGTATTTT
CASSPPAWDTQYF
>.|12|TRBJ1-1|TRBV3-1|.
TGTGCCAGCAGCCTACAGTTACATGAAGCTTTCTTT
CASSLQLHEAFF
>TRBD1|16|TRBJ2-7|TRBV6-2/TRBV6-3|few
TGTGCCAGCAGTTACTCCCGGGACAGGGGAAACTACGAGCAGTACTTC
CASSYSRDRGNYEQYF
>TRBD1|13|TRBJ1-2|TRBV20-1|.
TGCAGTGCTAGACCACAGGGGCGGTATGGCTACACCTTC
CSARPQGRYGYTF
>TRBD1|16|TRBJ1-2|TRBV6-1|.
TGTGCCAGCAGTGGATGGACAGGGTGGTACGGCTATGGCTACACCTTC
CASSGWTGWYGYGYTF
>TRBD1|13|TRBJ1-1|TRBV6-1|few
TGTGCCAGCAGTCCAAGACAGGGAAGAGAAGCTTTCTTT
CASSPRQGREAFF
>TRBD1|14|TRBJ2-7|TRBV20-1|few
TGCAGTGCTAGTGAGGTTAGACAGGGCTACGAGCAGTACTTC
CSASEVRQGYEQYF
>TRBD1|16|TRBJ2-3|TRBV9|.
TGTGCCAGCAGCGTAGGGCGACAGGGGAGCACAGATACGCAGTATTTT
CASSVGRQGSTDTQYF
>.|15|TRBJ1-1|TRBV5-5|.
TGTGCCAGCACCCCGAGTGGGACACCGAACACTGAAGCTTTCTTT
CASTPSGTPNTEAFF
>TRBD2|16|TRBJ2-1|TRBV29-1|many
TGCAGCGTTGAAGCGGCTAGCGGGAGGACCTACAATGAGCAGTTCTTC
CSVEAASGRTYNEQFF
>TRBD2|12|TRBJ2-1|TRBV11-3|.
TGTGCCAGTCAGAAGCGGGACGATGAGCAGTTCTTC
CASQKRDDEQFF
>.|13|TRBJ1-1|TRBV3-1|few
TGTGCCAGCAGCCAAGGGCCGAACACTGAAGCTTTCTTT
CASSQGPNTEAFF
>.|19|TRBJ2-1|TRBV6-2/TRBV6-3|.
TGTGCCAGCAGTTACTCGAGTAGAGTAGCCCAATCGGTGGTGAATGAGCAGTTCTTC
CASSYSSRVAQSVVNEQFF
>TRBD1|16|TRBJ1-3|TRBV7-2|few
TGTGCCAGCAGCCCGACAGGGGGAATTACTGGAAACACCATATATTTT
CASSPTGGITGNTIYF
>TRBD1|16|TRBJ2-2|TRBV7-9|few
TGTGCCAGCAGCCCCCCGGGACAGGGGGTCACCGGGGAGCTGTTTTTT
CASSPPGQGVTGELFF
>TRBD2|15|TRBJ2-3|TRBV11-2|few
TGTGCCAGCGCCCGGCGGGGGGCTTCTACAGATACGCAGTATTTT
CASARRGASTDTQYF
>TRBD2|15|TRBJ2-3|TRBV20-1|.
TGCAGTGCTCGAAGTAGCGGGCCCACGCCGGATACGCAGTATTTT
CSARSSGPTPDTQYF
>TRBD1|16|TRBJ1-6|TRBV20-1|.
TGCAGTGCTAGACCCGGGACAGCCTCCTATAATTCAACCCTCCACTTT
CSARPGTASYNSTLHF
>TRBD2|16|TRBJ2-3|TRBV5-1|few
TGCGCCAGCAGCCCCCCCCGAGCGGGGGGAACAGATACGCAGTATTTT
CASSPPRAGGTDTQYF
>.|12|TRBJ2-3|TRBV20-1|few
TGCAGTGCTAGAGATGGACGGGATACGCAGTATTTT
CSARDGRDTQYF
>.|13|TRBJ1-1|TRBV20-1|.
TGCAGTGTAAAGCGACAGGTCAACACTGAAGCTTTCTTT
CSVKRQVNTEAFF
>TRBD2|14|TRBJ2-3|TRBV10-3|.
TGTGCCACTAGAAGCGGGAGAAGCACAGATACGCAGTATTTT
CATRSGRSTDTQYF
>TRBD1|15|TRBJ2-3|TRBV5-1|.
TGCGCCAGCAGCTTTGGGACAGGCATGGGAGATACGCAGTATTTT
CASSFGTGMGDTQYF
>.|14|TRBJ2-5|TRBV20-1|.
TGCAGTGCTAGAGATGGGGGGCCGGAAGAGACCCAGTACTTC
CSARDGGPEETQYF
>.|14|TRBJ2-1|TRBV7-2|many
TGTGCCAGCAGCTTAGCGGGAGAAGGTGATGAGCAGTTCTTC
CASSLAGEGDEQFF